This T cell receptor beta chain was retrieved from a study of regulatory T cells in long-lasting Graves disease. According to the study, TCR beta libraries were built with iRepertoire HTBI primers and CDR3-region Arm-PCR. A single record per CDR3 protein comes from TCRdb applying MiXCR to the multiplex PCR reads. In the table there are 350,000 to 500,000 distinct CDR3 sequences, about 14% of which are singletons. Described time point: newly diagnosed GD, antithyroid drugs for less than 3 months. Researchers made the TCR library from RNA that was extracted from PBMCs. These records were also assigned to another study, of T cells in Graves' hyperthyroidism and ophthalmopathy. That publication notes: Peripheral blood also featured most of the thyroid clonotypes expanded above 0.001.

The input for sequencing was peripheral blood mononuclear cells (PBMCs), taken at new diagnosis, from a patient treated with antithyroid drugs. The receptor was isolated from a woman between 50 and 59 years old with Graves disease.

The CDR3, as DNA: TGCAGCGTTGAATATTCGGTGAGCGGGCCCAATGAGCAGTTCTTC. The encoded protein is CSVEYSVSGPNEQFF. The chain has TRBV29-1 and TRBJ2-1; D might be TRBD2 (6 bases). The CDR3 sequence is 15 residues long. Trimming removed 2 bases from V and 6 bases from J, with 17 bases in between. Germline V CDR1 and CDR2: SQVTM, ANQGSEA.